This is a list of T cell receptor beta chains from one sample in a study of response to subunit inactivated influenza vaccine. TCRdb redid the calling of the RT-PCR reads with MiXCR, one entry per CDR3 protein. Among about 480,000 distinct CDR3 sequences listed, around 25% were seen once. Sequencing used CD4+ T cells sorted from PBMCs, obtained 5 days after vaccination. These receptors all stem from a man aged 50-60 years who received an inactivated influenza vaccine. Both conserved end residues are part of each CDR3. D genes are given only for firm matches. Some rows mark clone size as missing; the rest say once, few, many or name a class of expanded clone.

clone_size: few
d_call: NA
v_call: TRBV7-9
j_call: TRBJ2-7
cdr3_nt: TGTGCCAGCAGCTTAGCCAGTAGAACCTACGAGCAGTACTTC
cdr3_aa: CASSLASRTYEQYF

clone_size: NA
d_call: TRBD2
v_call: TRBV2
j_call: TRBJ2-7
cdr3_nt: TGTGCCAGCAGTGAAGCAACGGGAGGGGTCCACGAGCAGTACTTC
cdr3_aa: CASSEATGGVHEQYF

clone_size: NA
d_call: NA
v_call: TRBV7-9
j_call: TRBJ2-3
cdr3_nt: TGTGCCAGCAGCTTAGCGCTACCCACAGATACGCAGTATTTT
cdr3_aa: CASSLALPTDTQYF

clone_size: NA
d_call: TRBD1
v_call: TRBV6-1
j_call: TRBJ2-5
cdr3_nt: TGTGCCAGCGTATGGGACAGGGTTCGAGAGACCCAGTACTTC
cdr3_aa: CASVWDRVRETQYF

clone_size: NA
d_call: TRBD2
v_call: TRBV20-1
j_call: TRBJ2-7
cdr3_nt: TGCAGTGCTGAGAGCAGCGGGAGGGGATACGAGCAGTACTTC
cdr3_aa: CSAESSGRGYEQYF

clone_size: NA
d_call: TRBD1
v_call: TRBV20-1
j_call: TRBJ2-1
cdr3_nt: TGCAGTGCTAGAGGGGGGACAGGGGTGGGGAATGAGCAGTTCTTC
cdr3_aa: CSARGGTGVGNEQFF

clone_size: NA
d_call: TRBD1
v_call: TRBV7-2
j_call: TRBJ1-6
cdr3_nt: TGTGCCAGCAGCTCCCAGGGGGCGCGGAGTTCACCCCTCCACTTT
cdr3_aa: CASSSQGARSSPLHF

clone_size: few
d_call: NA
v_call: TRBV20-1
j_call: TRBJ1-1
cdr3_nt: TGCAGTGCCCACGCGGGGACTTCGAACACTGAAGCTTTCTTT
cdr3_aa: CSAHAGTSNTEAFF

clone_size: NA
d_call: TRBD1
v_call: TRBV7-9
j_call: TRBJ1-2
cdr3_nt: TGTGCCAGCAGCTCGGACAGGAAAATCGCCTACACCTTC
cdr3_aa: CASSSDRKIAYTF

clone_size: NA
d_call: NA
v_call: TRBV5-1
j_call: TRBJ2-5
cdr3_nt: TGCGCCAGCAGCTCGGACGGTGTGGAGACCCAGTACTTC
cdr3_aa: CASSSDGVETQYF

clone_size: few
d_call: NA
v_call: TRBV15
j_call: TRBJ2-7
cdr3_nt: TGTGCCACCAGCAGACCGGCACAGGGTGTCTACGAGCAGTACTTC
cdr3_aa: CATSRPAQGVYEQYF

clone_size: NA
d_call: TRBD2
v_call: TRBV20-1
j_call: TRBJ2-3
cdr3_nt: TGCAGTGCTAGGTCGGCTAGCGGAAGCACAGATACGCAGTATTTT
cdr3_aa: CSARSASGSTDTQYF

clone_size: NA
d_call: TRBD2
v_call: TRBV11-2
j_call: TRBJ2-5
cdr3_nt: TGTGCCAGCAGCTCTCCCGGAGGGTTGGCGGGGGGGCTGGAGACCCAGTACTTC
cdr3_aa: CASSSPGGLAGGLETQYF

clone_size: NA
d_call: NA
v_call: TRBV3-1
j_call: TRBJ1-5
cdr3_nt: TGTGCCAGCAGCCAAGATTACGGTCAGCCCCAGCATTTT
cdr3_aa: CASSQDYGQPQHF

clone_size: few
d_call: NA
v_call: TRBV12-3/TRBV12-4
j_call: TRBJ1-5
cdr3_nt: TGTGCCAGCAGTTTAGTGGTAGAGCCCCAGCATTTT
cdr3_aa: CASSLVVEPQHF

clone_size: NA
d_call: NA
v_call: TRBV12-3/TRBV12-4
j_call: TRBJ2-5
cdr3_nt: TGTGCCAGCAGTCCCCCAAGCGAGACCCAGTACTTC
cdr3_aa: CASSPPSETQYF

clone_size: few
d_call: NA
v_call: TRBV4-1
j_call: TRBJ2-5
cdr3_nt: TGCGCCAGCAGCCAAGTGTCGGGCAGGAAAGAGACCCAGTACTTC
cdr3_aa: CASSQVSGRKETQYF

clone_size: few
d_call: NA
v_call: TRBV12-3/TRBV12-4
j_call: TRBJ1-5
cdr3_nt: TGTGCCAGCAGTTTAGCGTACGGTAGCAATCAGCCCCAGCATTTT
cdr3_aa: CASSLAYGSNQPQHF

clone_size: NA
d_call: NA
v_call: TRBV12-5
j_call: TRBJ2-1
cdr3_nt: TGTGCTAGTGGTTTGGGCTTCGGTGAGCAGTTCTTC
cdr3_aa: CASGLGFGEQFF

clone_size: NA
d_call: NA
v_call: TRBV11-1
j_call: TRBJ2-5
cdr3_nt: TGTGCCAGCAGCTCAGGGATAGGACAGTCTCAAGAGACCCAGTACTTC
cdr3_aa: CASSSGIGQSQETQYF

clone_size: NA
d_call: NA
v_call: TRBV5-1
j_call: TRBJ2-7
cdr3_nt: TGCGCCAGCAGCTTGGGTGACATACCCTACGAGCAGTACTTC
cdr3_aa: CASSLGDIPYEQYF

clone_size: NA
d_call: TRBD1
v_call: TRBV7-8
j_call: TRBJ2-5
cdr3_nt: TGTGCCAGCAGCTTGGGGGGGACAGGGCCTTCCCAAGAGACCCAGTACTTC
cdr3_aa: CASSLGGTGPSQETQYF

clone_size: few
d_call: NA
v_call: TRBV15
j_call: TRBJ2-1
cdr3_nt: TGTGCCACCAGCAGCTGGGGGACTCAACCGAATGAGCAGTTCTTC
cdr3_aa: CATSSWGTQPNEQFF

clone_size: NA
d_call: NA
v_call: TRBV7-2
j_call: TRBJ2-1
cdr3_nt: TGTGCCAGCAGCCACCGTCAGGGCTCCTACAATGAGCAGTTCTTC
cdr3_aa: CASSHRQGSYNEQFF

clone_size: NA
d_call: TRBD1
v_call: TRBV3-1
j_call: TRBJ2-7
cdr3_nt: TGTGCCAGCAGCCAAGCCAGACAGGGTCACTACGAGCAGTACTTC
cdr3_aa: CASSQARQGHYEQYF

clone_size: NA
d_call: TRBD2
v_call: TRBV5-1
j_call: TRBJ2-1
cdr3_nt: TGCGCCAGCAGCCCAAAATCGGGGGGGGCGTATAATGAGCAGTTCTTC
cdr3_aa: CASSPKSGGAYNEQFF

clone_size: few
d_call: NA
v_call: TRBV21-1
j_call: TRBJ2-3
cdr3_nt: TGTGCCAGCAGCAAAGGTCGAGTAGCGGTGTACACAGATACGCAGTATTTT
cdr3_aa: CASSKGRVAVYTDTQYF

clone_size: few
d_call: TRBD1
v_call: TRBV6-2/TRBV6-3
j_call: TRBJ2-4
cdr3_nt: TGTGCCAGCAGTTCCATAGCGGGACAGGGGAGCGGGGGAGCCAAAAACATTCAGTACTTC
cdr3_aa: CASSSIAGQGSGGAKNIQYF

clone_size: NA
d_call: TRBD2
v_call: TRBV20-1
j_call: TRBJ2-1
cdr3_nt: TGCAGTGCTAGGAGGGCTAGCGGGGGCCCTTCCTACAATGAGCAGTTCTTC
cdr3_aa: CSARRASGGPSYNEQFF

clone_size: many
d_call: NA
v_call: TRBV5-1
j_call: TRBJ2-2
cdr3_nt: TGCGCCAGCAGCCCCAGGACTACCTTCACCGGGGAGCTGTTTTTT
cdr3_aa: CASSPRTTFTGELFF

clone_size: NA
d_call: TRBD2
v_call: TRBV12-3/TRBV12-4
j_call: TRBJ2-5
cdr3_nt: TGTGCCAGCAGTCGGACTAGCGGGGGGAAAGAGACCCAGTACTTC
cdr3_aa: CASSRTSGGKETQYF

clone_size: NA
d_call: NA
v_call: TRBV4-1
j_call: TRBJ2-7
cdr3_nt: TGCGCCAGCAGCCAAGAAGCATTTACCGCCTACGAGCAGTACTTC
cdr3_aa: CASSQEAFTAYEQYF

clone_size: few
d_call: TRBD1
v_call: TRBV20-1
j_call: TRBJ2-2
cdr3_nt: TGCAGTGCCCCTACCCGGGACAGGGCGGGCACCGGGGAGCTGTTTTTT
cdr3_aa: CSAPTRDRAGTGELFF

clone_size: NA
d_call: NA
v_call: TRBV6-1
j_call: TRBJ1-1
cdr3_nt: TGTGCCAGCATCCCCCCGGGGGTCTCCCACACTACTGAAGCTTTCTTT
cdr3_aa: CASIPPGVSHTTEAFF

clone_size: few
d_call: NA
v_call: TRBV28
j_call: TRBJ2-7
cdr3_nt: TGTGCCAGCAGCCGACAGTATCCGTACGAGCAGTACTTC
cdr3_aa: CASSRQYPYEQYF

clone_size: NA
d_call: NA
v_call: TRBV15
j_call: TRBJ2-7
cdr3_nt: TGTGCCACCAGCAGAGGACGGAACAGGGAGAACGAGCAGTACTTC
cdr3_aa: CATSRGRNRENEQYF

clone_size: NA
d_call: NA
v_call: TRBV4-3
j_call: TRBJ1-2
cdr3_nt: TGCGCCAGCAGCCAAGCTGCGGAAGGGGTCTATGGCTACACCTTC
cdr3_aa: CASSQAAEGVYGYTF

clone_size: few
d_call: NA
v_call: TRBV5-1
j_call: TRBJ2-5
cdr3_nt: TGCGCCAGCAGCTTGCGTCAGACCCAAGAGACCCAGTACTTC
cdr3_aa: CASSLRQTQETQYF

clone_size: NA
d_call: NA
v_call: TRBV4-2
j_call: TRBJ2-1
cdr3_nt: TGTGCCAGCCCCAAGGGGGGGGACTACAATGAGCAGTTCTTC
cdr3_aa: CASPKGGDYNEQFF